This TCR beta chain came from a study of post-analysis software for immune sequencing data. For the study at large: Relapsing-remitting, secondary progressive and progressive-relapsing forms of multiple sclerosis all featured among disease courses.

Notes on this clonotype: As yet, its antigen is unknown.

cDNA libraries for TCR beta contained unique molecular identifiers. MiXCR, run by TCRdb on the PCR reads, gives a single entry per CDR3 protein. The sample holds about 500,000 distinct CDR3 sequences, roughly 45% seen once. This CDR3 is built from 15 residues. Germline V gene lookup returns CDR1 SGHTA and CDR2 FQGNSA. With 5 bases clipped from V and 7 bases from J, the junction kept 13 bases outside the gene matches. Study results and limitations: Patients showed TRBV5-6, TRBV5-1 and TRBV20-1 among five TRBV segments more frequent than in controls. Normalized Chao1 diversity was significantly lower in multiple sclerosis patients than in controls.

The chain combines TRBV7-2 with TRBJ2-7, with 8 positions matching TRBD1. The sample comprised blood. The receptor was isolated from a girl between 5 and 17 years old with multiple sclerosis. Here the CDR3 DNA reads TGTGCCAGCAGCCCAGGACAGGGTTCCTACAATGAGCAGTACTTC. Residues: CASSPGQGSYNEQYF.